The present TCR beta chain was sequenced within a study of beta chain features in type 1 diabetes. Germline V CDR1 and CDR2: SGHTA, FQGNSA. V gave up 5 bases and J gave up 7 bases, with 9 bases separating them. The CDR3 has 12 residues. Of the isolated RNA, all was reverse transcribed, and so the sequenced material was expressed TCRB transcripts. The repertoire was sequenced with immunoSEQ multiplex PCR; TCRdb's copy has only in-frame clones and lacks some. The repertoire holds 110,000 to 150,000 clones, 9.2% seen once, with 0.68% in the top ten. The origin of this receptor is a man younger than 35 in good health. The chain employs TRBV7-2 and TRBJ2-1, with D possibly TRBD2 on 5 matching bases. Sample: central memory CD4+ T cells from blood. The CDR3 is CASSRTRNEQFF. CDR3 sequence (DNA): TGTGCCAGCAGCCGAACTAGGAATGAGCAGTTCTTC.